This T cell receptor beta chain comes out of a study of T cells in Graves' hyperthyroidism and ophthalmopathy. Study-level points and caveats: Blood also carried most thyroid clonotypes expanded above 0.001. By a 13 V-J model, ophthalmopathy was set apart from stable hyperthyroidism.

V shed 0 bases and J shed 4 bases, with 10 bases lying between them. Germline assignment: CDR1 GTSNPN and CDR2 SVGIG (reference sequence). The CDR3 loop spans 14 amino acids. TCR beta CDR3 region amplification was performed from RNA transcripts. Carried out on the TCR CDR3, a first-round RT-PCR used the HTBI primer set. MiXCR, applied by TCRdb to the multiplex PCR reads, yields one record per CDR3 protein. Altogether some 490,000 distinct CDR3 sequences are present, 15% to 20% being singletons, with the ten largest covering 25% to 30%. It was over 9.5 ml of fresh peripheral blood that supplied the PBMCs. At least ten counts were recorded for this clonotype. Its antigen is as yet unknown.

The rearrangement links TRBV30 to TRBJ2-1; maybe TRBD2 (5 bases). Material for sequencing was blood. The sequence derives from a woman aged 30 to 39 with Graves' ophthalmopathy. The CDR3: CAWSVPGLYNEQFF. The CDR3 nucleotides are TGTGCCTGGAGTGTACCGGGATTATACAATGAGCAGTTCTTC. The full variable domain, in which reference TRBV30 and TRBJ2-1 provide the parts outside the CDR3, is SQTIHQWPATLVQPVGSPLSLECTVEGTSNPNLYWYRQAAGRGLQLLFYSVGIGQISSEVPQNLSASRPQDRQFILSSKKLLLSDSGFYLCAWSVPGLYNEQFFGPGTRLTVL.